The source of this TCR beta chain is a study of shared clonotypes between healthy human individuals. Germline values: CDR1 MGHRA, CDR2 YSYEKL. This CDR3 has 16 amino acids. The V and J ends lost 1 base and 3 bases respectively, with 12 bases between them. Generated by immunoSEQ multiplex PCR, the TCRdb table keeps only in-frame clones and is missing some. This table has some 1,100,000 clones, 75% to 80% appearing once. This clone appeared once. Sequenced: memory CD4+ T cells from PBMCs. Noted subset: CD45RA-negative fraction. The clonotype was recovered from a man in his late teens or twenties in good health. Some clones in this sample may be carry-over from other donors' samples. The rearrangement joins TRBV4-1 to TRBJ2-2, with D perhaps TRBD2 (5 bases). The CDR3 coding sequence is TGCGCCAGCAGCCAAGGGAGCGGCCAGTACACCGGGGAGCTGTTTTTT. Amino acids: CASSQGSGQYTGELFF.